The present TCR beta chain was sequenced within a study of CD8 T cells in Susac syndrome. Germline values: CDR1 SGDLS, CDR2 YYNGEE. This CDR3 is 18 amino acids long. Deletions cut 3 bases from V and 0 bases from J, with 19 bases between. About 0.45 to 1 ug RNA was reverse transcribed with random hexamers. TCRdb re-derived calls from the immunoSEQ multiplex PCR reads in MiXCR, one entry per CDR3 protein. Of some 200,000 distinct CDR3 sequences in the sample, roughly 95% were seen once. This chain uses TRBV9 with TRBJ2-4; D is perhaps TRBD1 (6 bases). Material for sequencing was CD4+ T cells from PBMCs. The receptor was derived from a human donor in good health. CDR3 nucleotides: TGTGCCAGCAGCGCACCTTTTACAGGGAGCTTAGCCAAAAACATTCAGTACTTC. Residues: CASSAPFTGSLAKNIQYF.